Below, 16 T cell receptor beta chains from the same sample are listed, as sequenced in a study of T-cell memory formation after mild COVID-19. TCRdb processed the 5' RACE reads anew with MiXCR; each CDR3 protein has one entry. The repertoire holds some 490,000 distinct CDR3 sequences, 15% to 20% seen once, with 10% to 15% in the top ten. Sequencing was performed on PBMCs or a T cell subset sorted from them (not recorded which). These receptors all come from an adult woman who had mild COVID-19 (a few samples of this study predate the infection). Cell type and time point are not known.

The V call is TRBV2, the J call TRBJ1-1; TRBD1 agrees at 8 bases. The CDR3 extends over 13 amino acids. The ends lost 7 bases at V and 7 bases at J; junction bases unmatched: 8. Germline CDR1 SNHLY, CDR2 FYNNEI. The CDR3 DNA reads as TGTGCCAGCATTCCGGACAGGGTAAATGAAGCTTTCTTT. Its protein is CASIPDRVNEAFF.

This clonotype has a handful of counts. The chain recombines TRBV6-2 or TRBV6-3 with TRBJ1-1; D unclear. The V end was cut by 10 bases, the J end by 1 base, with 13 bases between. Germline lookup yields CDR1 MNHEY and CDR2 SVGEGT. This CDR3 has 13 residues. This CDR3 is CATDILSNTEAFF. Here the CDR3 DNA reads TGTGCCACCGACATCCTCTCGAACACTGAAGCTTTCTTT.

This clonotype was picked up many times. The chain has TRBV7-8 and TRBJ2-7, with D perhaps matching TRBD1 (5 bases). CDR1 is SGHVS and CDR2 is FQNEAQ in the germline V gene. CDR3 length: 14 residues. V was shortened by 5 bases and J by 2 bases, with 13 bases between the two germline ends. DNA of the CDR3: TGTGCCAGCAGCCAGAGGACGGACACCTACGAGCAGTACTTC. Protein product: CASSQRTDTYEQYF.

For the CDR3, the DNA is TGTGCCAGCAGCCAAGACGCTTGGAGATCACCCCTCCACTTT. As protein: CASSQDAWRSPLHF. The chain is built from TRBV14 and TRBJ1-6; D uncertain. V was trimmed by 0 bases and J by 10 bases, leaving 10 bases between them. Per the germline V gene, CDR1 is SGHDN and CDR2 is FVKESK. The CDR3 loop spans 14 amino acids.

This clonotype was seen only a few times. The V call is TRBV4-3, the J call TRBJ1-2; weak D call: TRBD1 (5 bases). CDR3 length: 16 amino acids. CDR1 LGHNA and CDR2 YSLEER come from the germline V gene. The germline V and J ends were trimmed by 0 bases and 5 bases, with 16 bases remaining between them. DNA of the CDR3: TGCGCCAGCAGCCAAGAGCCCCTGCCAGGGTGGTATGGCTACACCTTC. It yields the protein CASSQEPLPGWYGYTF.

This clonotype was detected only a few times. The gene calls are TRBV27 and TRBJ2-3; a weak D match, TRBD1 (6 bases). CDR1 and CDR2 from the germline V gene are MNHEY and SMNVEV (reference sequence). V was pared by 3 bases and J by 6 bases, with 25 bases between. The CDR3 is made up of 18 amino acids. The CDR3 reads CASSFRIPGHVKMDTQYF. The CDR3 DNA is TGTGCCAGCAGTTTCCGTATTCCGGGACACGTGAAGATGGATACGCAGTATTTT.

The chain joins TRBV27 to TRBJ2-7, with 9 bases aligning to TRBD1. This CDR3 has 15 residues. The junction had 12 bases not matched to a gene; V was cut back by 7 bases and J by 5 bases. Germline V gene lookup returns CDR1 MNHEY and CDR2 SMNVEV (reference sequence). The CDR3 is CASKGPGTGNHEQYF. Here the CDR3 DNA reads TGTGCCAGCAAGGGACCCGGGACAGGGAACCACGAGCAGTACTTC.

This sequence joins TRBV20-1 and TRBJ2-7; TRBD2 might be the D (6 bases). Trimming removed 6 bases at V and 0 bases at J, with 15 bases between. CDR1 DFQATT and CDR2 SNEGSKA come from the germline V gene (reference sequence). The CDR3 has 14 amino acids. The CDR3 is CSAIPWRDSYEQYF. In DNA, the CDR3 is TGCAGTGCCATCCCCTGGAGGGACTCCTACGAGCAGTACTTC.

A few counts support this clonotype. This rearrangement joins TRBV4-3 to TRBJ1-3; no reliable D call. CDR3 length: 16 residues. The germline V gene encodes CDR1 LGHNA and CDR2 YSLEER. V lost 4 bases and J 6 bases, leaving 19 bases between the germline ends. This chain's CDR3 is CASSLHPAGLENTIYF. DNA for the CDR3: TGCGCCAGCAGCCTTCACCCCGCGGGCCTTGAAAACACCATATATTTT.

There are a few counts of this clonotype. The chain is built from TRBV25-1 and TRBJ2-1; D gene unclear. Germline CDR1 and CDR2: MGHDK and SYGVNS. CDR3 length: 14 residues. V was pared by 4 bases and J by 7 bases, with 14 bases between. The CDR3 region has the DNA TGTGCCAGCAGTGCCGTAAGAGGTAGGAATGAGCAGTTCTTC. Translation gives CASSAVRGRNEQFF.

CDR3 loop: CASSNPGTGNEQFF. DNA of the CDR3: TGTGCCAGCAGTAATCCCGGGACAGGGAATGAGCAGTTCTTC. The V call is TRBV6-5, the J call TRBJ2-1; TRBD1 matches at 9 bases. The V gene's germline CDR1 is MNHEY and CDR2 SVGAGI. With 5 bases clipped from V and 7 bases from J, the junction kept 6 bases outside the gene matches. The CDR3 totals 14 residues.

In its sample, this clonotype was seen a few times. The V gene is TRBV20-1, the J gene TRBJ2-3, with D perhaps matching TRBD1 or TRBD2 (5 bases each). This CDR3 comprises 14 residues. The V gene lost 2 bases and the J gene lost 0 bases, with 9 bases spanning the gap. Germline V gives CDR1 DFQATT, CDR2 SNEGSKA (reference sequence). The CDR3 sequence is CSARIGASTDTQYF. CDR3 in DNA: TGCAGTGCTAGAATCGGGGCTAGCACAGATACGCAGTATTTT.

The chain joins TRBV4-1 to TRBJ1-2; D not resolved. Between the trimmed V and J ends, which lost 1 base and 0 bases, there was a span of 12 bases. The germline CDR1 and CDR2 sequences are MGHRA and YSYEKL. This CDR3 is built from 16 residues. The CDR3 protein is CASSQVPRTANYGYTF. CDR3 DNA sequence: TGCGCCAGCAGCCAAGTCCCTAGAACAGCTAACTATGGCTACACCTTC.

The J gene is TRBJ2-7, the V gene TRBV3-1, with D maybe TRBD1 (6 bases). Per germline, CDR1 LGHDT and CDR2 YNNKEL (reference sequence). Trimming removed 0 bases from V and 6 bases from J, with 15 bases in between. The length of the CDR3 is 15 residues. CDR3 loop: CASSQDLGRGSEQYF. CDR3 coding DNA: TGTGCCAGCAGCCAAGATCTGGGCAGGGGAAGCGAGCAGTACTTC.

The V and J genes are TRBV28 and TRBJ1-4; 8 positions match TRBD1. This CDR3 contains 14 residues. The J segment lost 4 bases and the V segment lost 6 bases, leaving 4 bases of the junction unmatched. Per germline, CDR1 MDHEN and CDR2 SYDVKM. The chain's CDR3 is CASSGTGINEKLFF. The CDR3 nucleotides are TGTGCCAGCAGCGGGACAGGAATTAATGAAAAACTGTTTTTT.

The V and J genes are TRBV6-1 and TRBJ2-7; 9 bases fit TRBD1. Germline V lookup: CDR1 MNHNS, CDR2 SASEGT. This CDR3 comprises 13 residues. The CDR3 DNA is TGTGCTACCGGGACAGGGACATCCTACGAGCAGTACTTC. This translates into CATGTGTSYEQYF.